This record covers a single T cell receptor beta chain. No antigen is known for it. The germline V gene has CDR1 MNHNS and CDR2 SASEGT. V shed 4 bases, J shed 5 bases, and the junction held 7 bases outside the gene matches. The CDR3 totals 15 residues. This sample was included in a study of cytomegalovirus exposure and HLA in healthy donors. The data were produced by immunoSEQ multiplex PCR, yet TCRdb's version contains in-frame clones alone and is incomplete. The table shows fewer than 400,000 clones, with 80% to 90% occurring only once. General study findings and limits: Some TCR beta chains (roughly 150 of them) were listed as cytomegalovirus-associated. Both high specificity and high sensitivity reportedly marked the classifier's diagnosis of cytomegalovirus status.

The source of this sequence is a woman younger than 35 in good health and CMV-seronegative. The chain recombines TRBV6-1 with TRBJ2-3; 9 nucleotides match TRBD1. Sequences were obtained from PBMCs. Written as DNA, the CDR3 is TGTGCCAGCAGTGGGTCACAGGGGGCGGGAGATACGCAGTATTTT. Encoded protein: CASSGSQGAGDTQYF.